Listed below are T cell receptor beta chains from one sample, sequenced in a study of blood T cell repertoires in COVID-19. Sequenced by immunoSEQ multiplex PCR; TCRdb stores in-frame clones only, minus some. The table records approximately 64,000 clones, around 90% of them present only once. The sample consisted of PBMCs or T cells enriched from blood (not recorded which). The receptor source for this set is a woman aged 35 to 49 who had recovered from COVID-19. Both conserved end residues are part of each CDR3. The D gene is left open where the match is weak. Part of the rows lack a size; the others show once, few, many or a class for expanded clones.

v_call	clone_size	d_call	j_call	cdr3_nt	cdr3_aa
TRBV7-9	once	TRBD1	TRBJ1-2	TGTGCCAGCAGCCGAGGGACAGGCGACCTTAACTATGGCTACACCTTC	CASSRGTGDLNYGYTF
TRBV5-1	-	-	TRBJ1-4	TGCGCCAGCAGCTTGGGCGGGGGACGATCTAATGAAAAACTGTTTTTT	CASSLGGGRSNEKLFF
TRBV14	-	TRBD2	TRBJ2-7	TGTGCCAGCAGCCAAGAAAGAAGAGGGACTAGCGGGGGTTACGAGCAGTACTTC	CASSQERRGTSGGYEQYF
TRBV19	-	-	TRBJ2-6	TGTGCCAGTAAGCCTGGGGGGGCCGGGGCCAACGTCCTGACTTTC	CASKPGGAGANVLTF
TRBV6-4	-	TRBD1	TRBJ2-6	TGTGCCAGCAGTGACACAGGGGGCGCTGGGGCCAACGTCCTGACTTTC	CASSDTGGAGANVLTF
TRBV5-1	-	TRBD1	TRBJ1-2	TGCGCCAGTTCTACCGGGACAGGGGGCGCAGATATCTATGGCTACACCTTC	CASSTGTGGADIYGYTF
TRBV5-1	-	-	TRBJ2-3	TGCGCCAGCAGCTTGGTATCAGTAAACACAGATACGCAGTATTTT	CASSLVSVNTDTQYF
TRBV6-5	-	-	TRBJ1-4	TGTGCCAGCAGCAGAACCAGGGAAAAACTGTTTTTT	CASSRTREKLFF
TRBV19	-	-	TRBJ1-2	TGTGCCAGTAGTATAGATACAGGGCTAACTAACTATGGCTACACCTTC	CASSIDTGLTNYGYTF
TRBV3-1/TRBV3-2	-	-	TRBJ2-7	TGTGCCAGCAGCCGAACTGCCCCCTACGAGCAGTACTTC	CASSRTAPYEQYF
TRBV27	-	-	TRBJ1-6	TGTGCCAGCAGTCTCAGGAATTCACCCCTCCACTTT	CASSLRNSPLHF
TRBV6-5	few	-	TRBJ2-1	TGTGCCAGTCGAAAAGGACCAGAGGGCTACAATGAGCAGTTCTTC	CASRKGPEGYNEQFF
TRBV6-4	-	TRBD2	TRBJ2-3	TGTGCCAGCAGTGACAACGACATCGGGCGGGGGGTCACAGATACGCAGTATTTT	CASSDNDIGRGVTDTQYF
TRBV3-1/TRBV3-2	-	-	TRBJ1-2	TGTGCCAGCAGCCAAACTAGGACGGCCGGAGGTGGCTACACCTTC	CASSQTRTAGGGYTF
TRBV11-2	-	TRBD1	TRBJ2-1	TGTGCCAGCAGCTTAGCGGGGACAGGGTTGAGCTCCTACAATGAGCAGTTCTTC	CASSLAGTGLSSYNEQFF
TRBV3-1/TRBV3-2	once	-	TRBJ1-2	TGTGCCAGCAGCCAAGATACTTCGACAGGCTACACCTTC	CASSQDTSTGYTF
TRBV7-9	-	TRBD1	TRBJ1-3	TGTGCCAGCAGCTTAAGGGGACAGGGGTTTATGATTTCGGGAAACACCATATATTTT	CASSLRGQGFMISGNTIYF
TRBV2	-	-	TRBJ2-3	TGTGCCAGCAGTGGTTGGGGCGGGGGCACAGATACGCAGTATTTT	CASSGWGGGTDTQYF
TRBV24-1	-	-	TRBJ2-2	TGTGCCACCGGAGCGGTGGGGGGGGAGCTGTTTTTT	CATGAVGGELFF
TRBV4-1	-	-	TRBJ1-5	TGCGCCAGCAGCCAATGGGTCGGAGCTAGCAATCAGCCCCAGCATTTT	CASSQWVGASNQPQHF
TRBV4-1	-	TRBD2	TRBJ2-2	TGCGCCAGCAGCCACTTAATGGCGGGGGGACCCGGGGAGCTGTTTTTT	CASSHLMAGGPGELFF
TRBV3-1/TRBV3-2	-	-	TRBJ1-1	TGTGCCAGCAGCCAAGATTCGGGAGAAGCTTTCTTT	CASSQDSGEAFF
TRBV5-8	-	TRBD2	TRBJ2-7	TGTGCCAGCAGCCTCGGACTAGCTCTCGACGAGCAGTACTTC	CASSLGLALDEQYF
TRBV2	-	TRBD1	TRBJ1-5	TGTGCCAGCAGTAGGGACAGGGGACAGCATTTT	CASSRDRGQHF
TRBV7-6	-	-	TRBJ1-5	TGTGCCAGCAGCTTAGGCGGAGACCCGAGAAATCAGCCCCAGCATTTT	CASSLGGDPRNQPQHF
TRBV5-1	-	TRBD1	TRBJ1-6	TGCGCCAGCAGCTTAGAGGGGGCGAGGAATTCACCCCTCCACTTT	CASSLEGARNSPLHF
TRBV4-1	once	-	TRBJ2-2	TGCGCCAGCAGCCTAAGGACAGACGCGAACACCGGGGAGCTGTTTTTT	CASSLRTDANTGELFF
TRBV11-2	-	-	TRBJ1-4	TGTGCCAGCAGCTTAGCAGGGGCTGAAAAACTGTTTTTT	CASSLAGAEKLFF
TRBV7-2	-	-	TRBJ1-2	TGTGCCAGCAGCTTAACGCCTCGGGACTCGGGGAATGGCTACACCTTC	CASSLTPRDSGNGYTF
TRBV24-1	-	TRBD1	TRBJ1-2	TGTGCCACCAGTGATTTCCGACTCCGGGACAGGGTGACTGGCTACACCTTC	CATSDFRLRDRVTGYTF
TRBV29-1	-	-	TRBJ1-2	TGCAGCGTCTCGGACAGAGAAAACTATGGCTACACCTTC	CSVSDRENYGYTF
TRBV4-1	-	TRBD1	TRBJ1-6	TGCGCCAGCAGCCAGCCGGGACAGGGAAATTCACCCCTCCACTTT	CASSQPGQGNSPLHF
TRBV7-9	-	TRBD1	TRBJ2-5	TGTGCCAGCAGCGGACGGACAGGTCAAGAGACCCAGTACTTC	CASSGRTGQETQYF
TRBV7-9	-	-	TRBJ2-2	TGTGCCAGCAGCTTAGTACAGGGACCCACCGGGGAGCTGTTTTTT	CASSLVQGPTGELFF
TRBV3-1/TRBV3-2	-	-	TRBJ1-2	TGTGCCAGCAGCCATTTGTACAGCCCCGCTTATGGCTACACCTTC	CASSHLYSPAYGYTF
TRBV12-3/TRBV12-4	-	-	TRBJ1-2	TGTGCCAGCAGTTGGACGACAGGCTATGGCTACACCTTC	CASSWTTGYGYTF
TRBV6-5	-	TRBD2	TRBJ2-7	TGTGCCAGCAGTTTCTCCGGAGCGGGGGGGGCCTACGAGCAGTACTTC	CASSFSGAGGAYEQYF
TRBV19	-	TRBD1	TRBJ1-5	TGTGCCAGTAGTATCTCAGGGGGTTCTCAGCCCCAGCATTTT	CASSISGGSQPQHF
TRBV19	-	TRBD2	TRBJ2-5	TGTGCCAGTAGTATAGGGGCAGCGGGGCTGCAAGAGACCCAGTACTTC	CASSIGAAGLQETQYF
TRBV27	-	TRBD1	TRBJ1-5	TGTGCCAGCAGTGAACGACAGGGGCCCAATCAGCCCCAGCATTTT	CASSERQGPNQPQHF
TRBV5-4	-	TRBD1	TRBJ1-3	TGTGCCAGCAGCTTGGCAGGGACAGACTCTGGAAACACCATATATTTT	CASSLAGTDSGNTIYF
TRBV6-5	-	TRBD2	TRBJ2-1	TGTGCCAGCAGTCGGACGGGGGGGTCCTACAATGAGCAGTTCTTC	CASSRTGGSYNEQFF
TRBV27	-	TRBD1	TRBJ1-3	TGTGCCAGCAGTTCAGGACAGGGTAACTTTGGAAACACCATATATTTT	CASSSGQGNFGNTIYF
TRBV4-1	-	-	TRBJ1-4	TGCGCCAGCAGCCAAGATAGAGGTACAACTAATGAAAAACTGTTTTTT	CASSQDRGTTNEKLFF
TRBV4-2	few	TRBD2	TRBJ2-1	TGTGCCAGCAGCCAAGAGTCACGGGGGGGTATAAATGAGCAGTTCTTC	CASSQESRGGINEQFF
TRBV4-1	-	-	TRBJ1-2	TGCGCCAGCAGCCAAGTAATTAAAGGCAGGGGAGGCTACACCTTC	CASSQVIKGRGGYTF
TRBV2	-	-	TRBJ1-6	TGTGCCAGCAGTGTTAGGGCCGGGGATTCACCCCTCCACTTT	CASSVRAGDSPLHF
TRBV2	-	TRBD1	TRBJ1-2	TGTGCCAGCAGTGATACAGGGGGCTCCTATGGCTACACCTTC	CASSDTGGSYGYTF
TRBV5-1	-	-	TRBJ1-1	TGCGCCAGCAGCTTGGGGTCAGGGGCGATCTACACTGAAGCTTTCTTT	CASSLGSGAIYTEAFF
TRBV11-2	-	-	TRBJ1-5	TGTGCCAGCAGCCGTAGACAGGCCGGACAGCCCCAGCATTTT	CASSRRQAGQPQHF
TRBV7-3	-	TRBD2	TRBJ2-7	TGTGCCAGCAGCTTAGTGGCTAGCGGGGCCTACGAGCAGTACTTC	CASSLVASGAYEQYF
TRBV2	-	TRBD2	TRBJ2-7	TGTGCCAGCAGCGGGACTAGCTGGGACGAGCAGTACTTC	CASSGTSWDEQYF
TRBV12-3/TRBV12-4	-	-	TRBJ2-7	TGTGCCAGCAGCCCGGACATCTACGAGCAGTACTTC	CASSPDIYEQYF
TRBV27	-	-	TRBJ1-2	TGTGCCAGCAAGGGAGGGGGAAGAGGCTACACCTTC	CASKGGGRGYTF
TRBV5-6	-	-	TRBJ2-1	TGTGCCAGCAGCTTGGCCCGGTCCATAAACTACAATGAGCAGTTCTTC	CASSLARSINYNEQFF
TRBV12-3/TRBV12-4	-	-	TRBJ1-1	TGTGCCAGCAGTTTTACAGGGCTCACTGAAGCTTTCTTT	CASSFTGLTEAFF
TRBV5-4	-	-	TRBJ2-3	TGTGCCAGCAGCTTGGCGAGTGGAGATACGCAGTATTTT	CASSLASGDTQYF
TRBV6-5	-	-	TRBJ2-7	TGTGCCAGCACAGCCCCAGGGATCCCCTACGAGCAGTACTTC	CASTAPGIPYEQYF